This is a list of T cell receptor beta chains from one sample in a study of post-analysis software for immune sequencing data. TCRdb re-called the PCR reads with MiXCR, one entry per CDR3 protein. The sample has approximately 460,000 distinct CDR3 sequences, 40% to 55% seen once; the top ten hold 9.5% to 13%. Sequences were obtained from blood. All receptors derive from a girl aged 5 to 17 with multiple sclerosis. Each CDR3 is given with its conserved first and last residue. Each record gives: J gene, clone size, V gene, D gene, CDR3 protein, CDR3 DNA. A D gene is named only where the DNA matches it firmly. Some rows have no size entry. The others give once, few or many, or a class for an expanded clone.

>TRBJ2-6|few|TRBV7-9|.
CASSSRPLSGANVLTF
TGTGCCAGCAGCTCCCGACCCCTCTCTGGGGCCAACGTCCTGACTTTC
>TRBJ2-5|few|TRBV12-3/TRBV12-4|.
CASSIHTGTQETQYF
TGTGCCAGCAGTATTCATACGGGAACACAAGAGACCCAGTACTTC
>TRBJ1-2|few|TRBV29-1|.
CSVEGRIGYTF
TGCAGCGTTGAGGGGCGCATTGGCTACACCTTC
>TRBJ1-5|.|TRBV20-1|TRBD1
CSANDRGYSNQPQHF
TGCAGTGCTAACGACAGGGGGTATAGCAATCAGCCCCAGCATTTT
>TRBJ2-3|.|TRBV20-1|.
CSGSRGVGTDTQYF
TGCAGTGGTTCAAGGGGGGTCGGTACAGATACGCAGTATTTT
>TRBJ1-2|.|TRBV20-1|.
CSARDDSGRLYGYTF
TGCAGTGCTAGAGATGATAGCGGACGGCTCTATGGCTACACCTTC
>TRBJ2-1|few|TRBV29-1|.
CSASPGGRDGEQFF
TGCAGCGCCTCCCCTGGAGGAAGAGATGGTGAGCAGTTCTTC
>TRBJ2-4|.|TRBV20-1|TRBD1
CSARERTGTNIQYF
TGCAGTGCTAGAGAACGGACAGGGACAAACATTCAGTACTTC
>TRBJ2-7|.|TRBV5-1|TRBD2
CASSSLAGGLGEQYF
TGCGCCAGCAGCTCACTAGCGGGGGGGCTCGGTGAGCAGTACTTC
>TRBJ1-4|.|TRBV6-1|.
CASSEAGEELFF
TGTGCCAGCAGTGAAGCAGGGGAGGAACTGTTTTTT
>TRBJ2-1|.|TRBV7-9|TRBD2
CASTDVLAAYNEQFF
TGTGCCAGCACCGACGTGCTAGCGGCCTACAATGAGCAGTTCTTC
>TRBJ1-2|.|TRBV4-1|.
CASSQDGIDNYGYTF
TGCGCCAGCAGCCAAGATGGTATTGATAACTATGGCTACACCTTC
>TRBJ2-7|.|TRBV6-5|TRBD1
CASSYQIGTDWYF
TGTGCCAGCAGTTACCAAATTGGGACAGACTGGTACTTC
>TRBJ2-7|few|TRBV20-1|TRBD1
CSARDLGQAPYEQYF
TGCAGTGCTAGAGATTTGGGACAGGCCCCCTACGAGCAGTACTTC
>TRBJ1-6|.|TRBV6-5|.
CASRRYRDSPLHF
TGTGCCAGCAGAAGATACAGGGATTCACCCCTCCACTTT
>TRBJ2-3|.|TRBV29-1|TRBD2
CSVGLLTGGAGTQYF
TGCAGCGTTGGGCTGCTAACGGGAGGAGCAGGAACGCAGTATTTT
>TRBJ2-3|.|TRBV7-8|.
CASSVQGLSTDTQYF
TGTGCCAGCAGCGTACAGGGTCTTAGCACAGATACGCAGTATTTT
>TRBJ2-1|few|TRBV20-1|.
CSLTLRNEQFF
TGCAGTCTCACCCTTCGAAATGAGCAGTTCTTC
>TRBJ2-1|few|TRBV6-5|TRBD2
CASSWTSGRGVNEQFF
TGTGCCAGCAGTTGGACTAGCGGAAGAGGGGTCAATGAGCAGTTCTTC
>TRBJ1-2|.|TRBV15|.
CATSYEPSYGYTF
TGTGCCACCAGCTACGAACCCTCCTATGGCTACACCTTC
>TRBJ2-7|.|TRBV29-1|.
CSVRGTPAEQYF
TGCAGCGTCCGGGGGACACCCGCCGAGCAGTACTTC
>TRBJ2-1|.|TRBV7-3|TRBD2
CASSQTSGIYNEQFF
TGTGCCAGCAGCCAGACTAGCGGGATCTACAATGAGCAGTTCTTC
>TRBJ2-7|few|TRBV5-1|TRBD1
CASSFGTGDVEYF
TGCGCCAGCAGCTTTGGTACAGGGGACGTAGAGTACTTC
>TRBJ2-7|.|TRBV28|.
CASSFPFYEQYF
TGTGCCAGCAGTTTCCCGTTCTACGAGCAGTACTTC
>TRBJ2-5|.|TRBV5-6|TRBD2
CASSLVAGNEQYF
TGTGCCAGCAGCTTGGTAGCGGGAAATGAGCAGTACTTC
>TRBJ1-2|.|TRBV5-1|.
CASSLGGDPYGYTF
TGCGCCAGCAGCTTGGGGGGAGATCCCTATGGCTACACCTTC
>TRBJ1-1|few|TRBV7-2|TRBD1
CASSSRGLVNTEAFF
TGTGCCAGCAGCTCCAGGGGGCTGGTGAACACTGAAGCTTTCTTT
>TRBJ2-3|.|TRBV5-5|.
CASSPDRPDTQYF
TGTGCCAGCAGCCCCGATCGGCCAGATACGCAGTATTTT
>TRBJ2-4|.|TRBV28|.
CASSLIAGGPWNIQYF
TGTGCCAGCAGTTTAATCGCCGGCGGGCCCTGGAACATTCAGTACTTC
>TRBJ2-3|many|TRBV28|TRBD1
CASSLQGNTDTQYF
TGTGCCAGCAGTCTACAGGGGAACACAGATACGCAGTATTTT
>TRBJ2-1|.|TRBV12-3/TRBV12-4|.
CASSPMPGEQFF
TGTGCCAGCAGTCCGATGCCGGGCGAGCAGTTCTTC
>TRBJ1-2|.|TRBV6-6|.
CASSYWGQRGNYTF
TGTGCCAGCAGTTACTGGGGACAACGAGGGAATTACACCTTC
>TRBJ2-3|.|TRBV29-1|.
CSAGGVWGDTQYF
TGCAGCGCCGGTGGGGTTTGGGGAGATACGCAGTATTTT
>TRBJ2-3|few|TRBV20-1|TRBD2
CSASKREHGDTQYF
TGCAGTGCTAGCAAGCGGGAGCATGGAGATACGCAGTATTTT